A single sample gave rise to the 14 T cell receptor beta chains below, sequenced in a study of shared clonotypes between healthy human individuals. Generated by immunoSEQ multiplex PCR, the TCRdb table keeps only in-frame clones and is missing some. The table includes roughly 2.5 million clones, more than 80% detected once. The sample comprised naive CD4+ T cells sorted from blood. Stated subset: CD45RA+ positively selected. The source of these receptors is a man aged 18 to 29 in good health.

The CDR3 sequence: CSVGNRGLVDTEAFF. DNA of the CDR3: TGCAGCGTTGGGAACAGGGGGCTCGTTGACACTGAAGCTTTCTTT. This chain connects TRBV29-1 to TRBJ1-1, with 9 bases aligning to TRBD1. V lost 4 bases, J lost 3 bases, and 9 bases stayed unmatched. CDR3 length: 15 amino acids. Germline lookup yields CDR1 SQVTM and CDR2 ANQGSEA.

In regard to this clone: One end of the junction fails to match germline, which may point to a read error. The rearrangement links TRBV7-7 to TRBJ2-5; 8 nucleotides agree with TRBD1. CDR3 length equals 16 residues. Germline assignment: CDR1 SSHAT and CDR2 FNYEAQ (reference sequence). CDR3 residues: CASSPSPGTGQETQYF. CDR3 in DNA: TGTGCTAGCAGCCCGTCCCCTGGGACAGGACAAGAGACCCAGTACTTC.

The chain couples TRBV30 to TRBJ1-2; maybe TRBD1 (5 bases). Germline V gives CDR1 GTSNPN, CDR2 SVGIG (reference sequence). V lost 0 bases and J lost 0, with 11 bases in between. The CDR3 is 15 residues long. The CDR3 DNA follows: TGTGCCTGGAGTGTACTAGGGGCCCCTAACTATGGCTACACCTTC. Translated: CAWSVLGAPNYGYTF.

The J gene is TRBJ1-2, the V gene TRBV29-1, with 9 bases matching TRBD1. This CDR3 is built from 13 residues. CDR1 SQVTM and CDR2 ANQGSEA come from the germline V gene. The ends lost 3 bases at V and 8 bases at J; junction bases unmatched: 7. CDR3 DNA: TGCAGCGTTGAGATCGGGACAGGGATAGGCTACACCTTC. Translation: CSVEIGTGIGYTF.

The chain couples TRBV4-2 to TRBJ2-3; 10 positions match TRBD2. Germline values: CDR1 LGHNA, CDR2 YNFKEQ. The ends lost 0 bases at V and 3 bases at J; junction bases unmatched: 3. This CDR3 has 16 amino acids. The CDR3, as DNA: TGTGCCAGCAGCCAAGAGTTGACTAGCGGGACAGATACGCAGTATTTT. Its translation: CASSQELTSGTDTQYF.

The rearrangement links TRBV10-1 to TRBJ1-6; tentative D call: TRBD1 (5 bases). The CDR3 contains 16 residues. Germline assignment: CDR1 WNHNN and CDR2 SYGVQD (reference sequence). Deletions cut 10 bases from V and 4 bases from J, with 20 bases between. Written as DNA, the CDR3 is TGCGCCATTGAGGACCTATTTAGGGGATATAATTCACCCCTCCACTTT. It codes for CAIEDLFRGYNSPLHF.

The chain recombines TRBV19 with TRBJ1-1; weak D call: TRBD1 (5 bases). V lost 7 bases to trimming and J lost 10 bases, with 19 bases between them. Germline V gene data show CDR1 as LNHDA and CDR2 as SQIVND (reference sequence). The CDR3 extends over 13 amino acids. The CDR3 spells CASITPGPRGAFF. The CDR3, as DNA: TGTGCCAGTATCACCCCGGGACCCCGAGGAGCTTTCTTT.

The chain is built from TRBV13 and TRBJ1-2; D is unclear. Germline V gives CDR1 PRHDT, CDR2 FYEKMQ (reference sequence). CDR3 length: 11 amino acids. V was pared by 3 bases and J by 3 bases, with 2 bases between. The CDR3 sequence is CASSLDYGYTF. CDR3 nucleotide sequence: TGTGCCAGCAGCTTGGACTATGGCTACACCTTC. The variable domain in full, completed from reference TRBV13 and TRBJ1-2, reads AAGVIQSPRHLIKEKRETATLKCYPIPRHDTVYWYQQGPGQDPQFLISFYEKMQSDKGSIPDRFSAQQFSDYHSELNMSSLELGDSALYFCASSLDYGYTFGSGTRLTVV.

The rearrangement joins TRBV21-1 to TRBJ2-7; whether TRBD2, the table's D call, matches the DNA was not checked. TRBV21-1 is a known pseudogene. The CDR3 has 17 residues. The CDR3 DNA follows: TGTGCCAGCACCCAGACTAGCGGGGGCCCCCTTAACTACGAGCAGTACTTC. Protein sequence: CASTQTSGGPLNYEQYF.

This chain joins TRBV7-9 and TRBJ2-3; 11 bases agree with TRBD2. Trimming took 4 bases from V and 3 from J; bases not matched to a gene: 3. The V gene's germline CDR1 is SEHNR and CDR2 FQNEAQ (reference sequence). The CDR3 consists of 15 residues. The CDR3 sequence is CASSYSGRGTDTQYF. The CDR3 coding sequence is TGTGCCAGCAGCTATAGCGGGAGGGGAACAGATACGCAGTATTTT.

The rearrangement uses TRBV6-5 and TRBJ2-3, with 7 bases lining up with TRBD2. The CDR3 runs to 13 residues. Germline CDR1 MNHEY, CDR2 SVGAGI. V lost 8 bases, J lost 4 bases, and 6 bases stayed unmatched. CDR3 loop: CASGRGLPDTQYF. The CDR3 nucleotides read TGTGCCAGCGGGAGGGGACTCCCAGATACGCAGTATTTT.

The chain recombines TRBV9 with TRBJ1-1, with a possible D match to TRBD1 (6 bases). V was pared by 0 bases and J by 3 bases, with 21 bases between. The CDR3 runs 18 residues. The germline CDR1 and CDR2 sequences are SGDLS and YYNGEE. This CDR3 reads CASSVGQAGGFSDTEAFF. Here the CDR3 DNA reads TGTGCCAGCAGCGTAGGACAGGCGGGTGGGTTTTCGGACACTGAAGCTTTCTTT.

The genes are TRBV6-5 and TRBJ2-7; no clear D. Deletions cut 2 bases from V and 4 bases from J, with 12 bases between. This CDR3 is built from 14 residues. Germline V gene data show CDR1 as MNHEY and CDR2 as SVGAGI. The DNA for the CDR3 is TGTGCCAGCAGTTACGCGGCAGGAATATACGAGCAGTACTTC. Protein sequence: CASSYAAGIYEQYF.

V and J are TRBV27 and TRBJ2-2, with D possibly TRBD1 on 6 matching bases. V lost 4 bases to trimming and J lost 0 bases, with 12 bases between them. The CDR3 has 16 residues. CDR1 and CDR2 from the germline V gene are MNHEY and SMNVEV (reference sequence). The CDR3 is CASSYLRGSNTGELFF. The CDR3 DNA reads TGTGCCAGCAGTTACCTAAGGGGGTCGAACACCGGGGAGCTGTTTTTT.